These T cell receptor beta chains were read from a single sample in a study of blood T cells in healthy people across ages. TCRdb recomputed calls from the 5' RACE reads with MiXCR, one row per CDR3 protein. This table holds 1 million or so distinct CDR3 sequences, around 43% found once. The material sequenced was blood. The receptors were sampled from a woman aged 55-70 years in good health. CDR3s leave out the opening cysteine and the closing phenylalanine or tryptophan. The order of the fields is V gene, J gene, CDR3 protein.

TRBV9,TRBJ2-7,ASTPILYEQY
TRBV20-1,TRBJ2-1,SARDGERERSF
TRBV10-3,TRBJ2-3,AISGARATDTQY
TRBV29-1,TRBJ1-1,SVGTSEAF
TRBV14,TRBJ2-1,ASSLTSVEQF
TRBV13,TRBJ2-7,ASSRGRLYEQY
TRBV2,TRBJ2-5,ASSRAGTLQETQY
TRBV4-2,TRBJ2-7,ASSQELVPPEQY
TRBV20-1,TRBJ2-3,SARDLASGGDTQY
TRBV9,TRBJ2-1,ASSVVRSGDEQF
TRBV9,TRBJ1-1,ASSVGGQNTEAF
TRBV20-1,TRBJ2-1,SAPSAPSYNEQF
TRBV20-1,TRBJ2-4,SAMGTQNIQY
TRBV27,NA,ASSLLPGQGYEQY
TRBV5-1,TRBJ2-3,ASSFLPSAKGGDTQY
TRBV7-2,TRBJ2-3,ASSSGGLATDTQY
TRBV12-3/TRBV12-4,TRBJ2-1,ASTLVQMSSYNEQF
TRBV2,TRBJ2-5,ASSEARSGDQETQY
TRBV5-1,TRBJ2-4,ASSLIGGLGEENIQY
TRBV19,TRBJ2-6,ASSTAPVSGANVLT
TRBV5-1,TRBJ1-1,ASSGEGMGVSEAF
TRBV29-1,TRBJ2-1,SVGRGSSYNEQF
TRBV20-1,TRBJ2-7,SARRRTGYYEQY
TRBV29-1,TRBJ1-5,SVEDSGEQGYNQPQH
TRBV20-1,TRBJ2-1,TGGSGRVDEQF
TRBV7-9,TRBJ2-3,ASSSGTGLVDTQY
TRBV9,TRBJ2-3,ASSAQGSTDTQY
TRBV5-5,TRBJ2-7,ASSSQPGQGSPYEQY
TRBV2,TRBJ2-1,ASRPTNSYNEQF
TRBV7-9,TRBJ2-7,ASSLAVGVSGTRTYEQY
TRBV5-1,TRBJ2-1,ASSLVGTSGSYNEQF
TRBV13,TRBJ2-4,ASSPAQGSKNIQY
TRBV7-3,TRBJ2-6,ASSLASSSSGANVLT
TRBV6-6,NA,ASSSRDRGPGETQY
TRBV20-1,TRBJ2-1,SASFLAGGHNYNEQF
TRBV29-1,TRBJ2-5,SVEDQTRITGTQY
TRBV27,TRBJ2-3,ASSLAGGRPDTQY
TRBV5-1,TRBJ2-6,ASSVSKTGSSGANVLT
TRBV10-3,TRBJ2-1,AISESIGGLAPEQF
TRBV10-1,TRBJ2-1,ASSLVRDSDYNEQF
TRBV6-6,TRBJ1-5,ASSYSGDQPQH
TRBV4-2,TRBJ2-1,ASSQETRPDEQF
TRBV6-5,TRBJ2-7,ASSLGAREKEQY
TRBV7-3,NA,ASSLGFSETQY
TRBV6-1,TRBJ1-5,ASRGDMQPQH
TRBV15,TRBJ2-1,ATSREGPQGANEQF
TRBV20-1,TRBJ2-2,SARAPGREHTGELF
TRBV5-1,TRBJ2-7,ASSFSSQGLYEQY
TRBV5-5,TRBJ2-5,ASSGVGGIQETQY
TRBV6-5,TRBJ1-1,ASFGPNMNTEAF
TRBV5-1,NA,ASSVASYPETQY
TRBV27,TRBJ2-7,ASNTLFSGRDSYEQY
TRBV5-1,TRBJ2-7,ASSLFYADYEQY
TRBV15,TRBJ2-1,AASRVRSEQF
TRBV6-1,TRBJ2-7,ASSGALRTYEQY
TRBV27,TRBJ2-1,ASGLLPGQDRNEQF
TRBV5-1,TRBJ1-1,ASSLPGQSLNTEAF
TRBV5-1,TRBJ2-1,ASSSARGNGNEQF
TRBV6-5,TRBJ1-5,ASKEGKEKPQH
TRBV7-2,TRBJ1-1,ASSLGQGTEAF